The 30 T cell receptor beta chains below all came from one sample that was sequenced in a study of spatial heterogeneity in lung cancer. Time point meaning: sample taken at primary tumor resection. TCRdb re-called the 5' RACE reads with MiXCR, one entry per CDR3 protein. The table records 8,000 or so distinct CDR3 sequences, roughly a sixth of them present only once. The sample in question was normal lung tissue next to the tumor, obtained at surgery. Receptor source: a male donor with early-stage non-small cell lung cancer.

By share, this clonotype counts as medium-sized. The DNA of the CDR3 is TGTGCCAGCAGCCCCCAACAGGGGGCTAACTATGGCTACACCTTC. Translated: CASSPQQGANYGYTF. V usage is TRBV7-6 and J usage is TRBJ1-2; TRBD1 aligns across 8 bases. CDR1 and CDR2 (germline): SGHVS, FNYEAQ. This CDR3 spans 15 amino acids. V lost 5 bases to trimming and J lost 0 bases; unmatched junction nucleotides: 5.

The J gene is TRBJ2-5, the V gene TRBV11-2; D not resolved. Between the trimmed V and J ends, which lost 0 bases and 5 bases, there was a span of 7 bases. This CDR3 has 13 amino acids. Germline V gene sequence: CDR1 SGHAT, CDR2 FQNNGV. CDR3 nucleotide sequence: TGTGCCAGCAGCTTAGATCGAAGTGAGACCCAGTACTTC. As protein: CASSLDRSETQYF.

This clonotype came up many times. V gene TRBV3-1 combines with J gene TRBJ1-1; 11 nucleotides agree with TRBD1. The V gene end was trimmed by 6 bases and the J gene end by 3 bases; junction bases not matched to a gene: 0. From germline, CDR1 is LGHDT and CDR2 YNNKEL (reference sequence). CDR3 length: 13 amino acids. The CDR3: CASRGQGDTEAFF. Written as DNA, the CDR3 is TGTGCCAGCAGGGGACAGGGGGACACTGAAGCTTTCTTT. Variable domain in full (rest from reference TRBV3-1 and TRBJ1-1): DTAVSQTPKYLVTQMGNDKSIKCEQNLGHDTMYWYKQDSKKFLKIMFSYNNKELIINETVPNRFSPKSPDKAHLNLHINSLELGDSAVYFCASRGQGDTEAFFGQGTRLTVV.

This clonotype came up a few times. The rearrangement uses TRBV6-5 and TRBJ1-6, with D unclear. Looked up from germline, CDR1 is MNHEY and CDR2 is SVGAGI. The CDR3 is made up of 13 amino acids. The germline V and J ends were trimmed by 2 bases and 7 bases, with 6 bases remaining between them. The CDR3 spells CASSYAVNSPLHF. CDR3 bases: TGTGCCAGCAGTTACGCAGTCAATTCACCCCTCCACTTT.

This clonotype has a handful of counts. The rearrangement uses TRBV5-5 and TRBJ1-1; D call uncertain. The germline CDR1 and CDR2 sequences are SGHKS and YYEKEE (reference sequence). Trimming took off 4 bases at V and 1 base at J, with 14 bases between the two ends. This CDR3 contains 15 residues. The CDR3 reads CASSMRASTNTEAFF. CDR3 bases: TGTGCCAGCAGCATGCGGGCCAGCACGAACACTGAAGCTTTCTTT.

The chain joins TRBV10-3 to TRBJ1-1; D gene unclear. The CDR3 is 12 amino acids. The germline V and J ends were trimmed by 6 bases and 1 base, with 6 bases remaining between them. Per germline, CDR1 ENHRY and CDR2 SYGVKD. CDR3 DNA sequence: TGTGCCATCAGAACAGAGAACACTGAAGCTTTCTTT. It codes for CAIRTENTEAFF.

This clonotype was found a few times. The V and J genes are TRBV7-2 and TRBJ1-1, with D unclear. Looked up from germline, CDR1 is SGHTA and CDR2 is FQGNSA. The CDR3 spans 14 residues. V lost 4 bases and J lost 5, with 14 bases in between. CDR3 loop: CASSSGRRRTEAFF. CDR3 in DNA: TGTGCCAGCAGCTCCGGACGTCGTAGGACTGAAGCTTTCTTT.

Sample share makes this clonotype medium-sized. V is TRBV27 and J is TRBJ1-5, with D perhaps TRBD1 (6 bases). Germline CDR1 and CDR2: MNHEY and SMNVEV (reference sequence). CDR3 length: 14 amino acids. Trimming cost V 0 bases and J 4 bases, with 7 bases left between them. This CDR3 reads CASSLSQGNQPQHF. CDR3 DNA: TGTGCCAGCAGTTTATCACAGGGTAATCAGCCCCAGCATTTT.

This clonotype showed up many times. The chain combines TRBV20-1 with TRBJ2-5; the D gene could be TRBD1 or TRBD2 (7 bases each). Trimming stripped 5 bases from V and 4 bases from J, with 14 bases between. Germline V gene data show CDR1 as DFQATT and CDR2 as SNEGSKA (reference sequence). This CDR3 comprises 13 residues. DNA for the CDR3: TGCAGTGCTCCAGGGAGGGGGCGAGAGACCCAGTACTTC. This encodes CSAPGRGRETQYF.

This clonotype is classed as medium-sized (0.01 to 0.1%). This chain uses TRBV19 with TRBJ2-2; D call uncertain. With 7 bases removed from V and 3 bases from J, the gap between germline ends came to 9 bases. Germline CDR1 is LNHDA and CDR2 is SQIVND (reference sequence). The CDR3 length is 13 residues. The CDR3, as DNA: TGTGCCAGTATAAGGACGGACACCGGGGAGCTGTTTTTT. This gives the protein CASIRTDTGELFF. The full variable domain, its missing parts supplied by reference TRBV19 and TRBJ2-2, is DGGITQSPKYLFRKEGQNVTLSCEQNLNHDAMYWYRQDPGQGLRLIYYSQIVNDFQKGDIAEGYSVSREKKESFPLTVTSAQKNPTAFYLCASIRTDTGELFFGEGSRLTVL.

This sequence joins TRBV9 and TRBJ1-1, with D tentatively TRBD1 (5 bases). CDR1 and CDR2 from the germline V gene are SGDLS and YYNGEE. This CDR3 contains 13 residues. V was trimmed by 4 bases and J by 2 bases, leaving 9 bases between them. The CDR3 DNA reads TGTGCCAGCAGCAAGACAGATAACACTGAAGCTTTCTTT. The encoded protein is CASSKTDNTEAFF.

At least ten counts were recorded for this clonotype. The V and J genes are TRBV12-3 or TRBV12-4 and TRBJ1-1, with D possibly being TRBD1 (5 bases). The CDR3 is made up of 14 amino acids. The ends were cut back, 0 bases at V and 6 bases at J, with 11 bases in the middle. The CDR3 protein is CASSLAGAGPEAFF. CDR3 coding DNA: TGTGCCAGCAGTTTAGCCGGGGCCGGACCTGAAGCTTTCTTT.

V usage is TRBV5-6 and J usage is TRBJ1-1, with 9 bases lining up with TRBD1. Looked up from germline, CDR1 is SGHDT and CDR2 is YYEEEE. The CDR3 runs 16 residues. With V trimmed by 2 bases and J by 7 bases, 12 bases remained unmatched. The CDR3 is CASSFFSGTGPYEAFF. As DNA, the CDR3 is TGTGCCAGCAGCTTCTTTTCCGGGACAGGGCCATATGAAGCTTTCTTT.

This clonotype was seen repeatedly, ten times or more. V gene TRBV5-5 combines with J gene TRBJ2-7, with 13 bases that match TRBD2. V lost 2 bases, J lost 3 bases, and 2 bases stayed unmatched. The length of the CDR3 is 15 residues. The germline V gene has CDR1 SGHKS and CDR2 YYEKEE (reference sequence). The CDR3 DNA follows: TGTGCCAGCAGCTTCCGACTAGCGGGGGGCTACGAGCAGTACTTC. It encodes CASSFRLAGGYEQYF.

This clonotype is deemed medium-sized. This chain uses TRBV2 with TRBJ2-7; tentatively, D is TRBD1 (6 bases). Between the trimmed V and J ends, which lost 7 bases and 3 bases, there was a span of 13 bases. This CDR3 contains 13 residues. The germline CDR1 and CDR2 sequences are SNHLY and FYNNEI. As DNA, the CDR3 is TGTGCCAGCACGGAACAGGACAGCTACGAGCAGTACTTC. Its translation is CASTEQDSYEQYF.

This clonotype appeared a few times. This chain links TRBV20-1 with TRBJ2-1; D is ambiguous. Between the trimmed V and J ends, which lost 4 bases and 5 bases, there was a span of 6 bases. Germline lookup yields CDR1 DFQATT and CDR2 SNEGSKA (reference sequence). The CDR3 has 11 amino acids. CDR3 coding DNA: TGCAGTGCTACTCTTGACAATGAGCAGTTCTTC. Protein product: CSATLDNEQFF.

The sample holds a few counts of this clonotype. In nucleotides, the CDR3 is TGCAGTGCTAGAGGGGACAGGGACACCGGGGAGCTGTTTTTT. Protein: CSARGDRDTGELFF. V and J are TRBV20-1 and TRBJ2-2, with TRBD1 identical over 9 bases. The CDR3 runs 14 residues. V dropped 1 base and J dropped 3; count of bases not matched to a gene: 0. In germline, CDR1 is DFQATT, CDR2 SNEGSKA (reference sequence).

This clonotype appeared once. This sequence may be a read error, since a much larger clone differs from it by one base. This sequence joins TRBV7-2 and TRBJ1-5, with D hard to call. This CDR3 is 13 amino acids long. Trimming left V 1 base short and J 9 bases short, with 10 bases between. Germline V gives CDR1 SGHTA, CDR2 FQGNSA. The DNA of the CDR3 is TGTGCCAGCAGCTTAGACTGGAGTCGGCCCCAGCATTTT. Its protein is CASSLDWSRPQHF.

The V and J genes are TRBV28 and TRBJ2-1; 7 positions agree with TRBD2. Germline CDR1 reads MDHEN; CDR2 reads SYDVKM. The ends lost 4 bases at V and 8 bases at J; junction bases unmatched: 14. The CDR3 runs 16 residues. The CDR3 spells CASSSIAGVDPHEQFF. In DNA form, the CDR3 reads TGTGCCAGCAGTTCCATTGCGGGAGTGGACCCCCATGAGCAGTTCTTC.

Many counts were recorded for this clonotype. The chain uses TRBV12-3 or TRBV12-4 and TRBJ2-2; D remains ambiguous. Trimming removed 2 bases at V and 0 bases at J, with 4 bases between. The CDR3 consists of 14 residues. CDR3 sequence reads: CASSLFPNTGELFF. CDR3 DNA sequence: TGTGCCAGCAGTTTATTTCCGAACACCGGGGAGCTGTTTTTT.

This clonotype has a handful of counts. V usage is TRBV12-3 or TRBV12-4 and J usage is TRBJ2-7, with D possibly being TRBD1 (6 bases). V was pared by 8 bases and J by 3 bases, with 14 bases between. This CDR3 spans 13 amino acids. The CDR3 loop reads CASLRAGVYEQYF. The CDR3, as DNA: TGTGCCAGCCTGAGGGCAGGGGTCTACGAGCAGTACTTC.

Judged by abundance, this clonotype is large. CDR3 DNA: TGTGCCAGCAGTTTAGCGTCGGCGGGGAATCAGCCCCAGCATTTT. Protein product: CASSLASAGNQPQHF. The chain has TRBV12-3 or TRBV12-4 and TRBJ1-5; D unclear. The CDR3 loop spans 15 amino acids. Trimming cost V 0 bases and J 4 bases, with 10 bases left between them.

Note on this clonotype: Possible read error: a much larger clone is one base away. The CDR3, as DNA: TGTGCCTGCAGCTTTAGTCTCCAAGAGACCCAGTACTTC. Its protein is CACSFSLQETQYF. The V gene is TRBV11-2, the J gene TRBJ2-5; D is undetermined. The germline CDR1 and CDR2 sequences are SGHAT and FQNNGV. The CDR3 totals 13 residues.

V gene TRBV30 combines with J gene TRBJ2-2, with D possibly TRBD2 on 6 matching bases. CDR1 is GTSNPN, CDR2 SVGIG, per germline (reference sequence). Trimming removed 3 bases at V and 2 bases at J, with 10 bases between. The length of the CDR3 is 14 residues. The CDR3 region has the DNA TGTGCCTGGAGGAAAGGACTAAACACCGGGGAGCTGTTTTTT. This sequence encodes CAWRKGLNTGELFF.

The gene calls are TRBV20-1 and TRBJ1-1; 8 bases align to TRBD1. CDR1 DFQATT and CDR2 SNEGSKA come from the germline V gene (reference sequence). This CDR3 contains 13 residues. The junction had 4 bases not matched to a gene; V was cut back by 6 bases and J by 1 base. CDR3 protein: CSARTGTNTEAFF. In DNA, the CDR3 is TGCAGTGCGCGGACAGGGACGAACACTGAAGCTTTCTTT.

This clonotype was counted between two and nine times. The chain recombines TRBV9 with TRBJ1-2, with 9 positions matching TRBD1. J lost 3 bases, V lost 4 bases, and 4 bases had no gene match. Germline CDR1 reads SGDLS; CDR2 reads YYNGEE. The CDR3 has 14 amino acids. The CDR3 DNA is TGTGCCAGCAGCACGAGGACAGGGGACTATGGCTACACCTTC. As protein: CASSTRTGDYGYTF.

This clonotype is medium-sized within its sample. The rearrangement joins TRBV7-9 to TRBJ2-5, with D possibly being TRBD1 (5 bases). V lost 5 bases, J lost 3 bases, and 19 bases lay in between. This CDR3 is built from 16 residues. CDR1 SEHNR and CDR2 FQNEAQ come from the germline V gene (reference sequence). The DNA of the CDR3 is TGTGCCAGCAGCCTCCAGAGGACAACATTAGAAGAGACCCAGTACTTC. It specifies CASSLQRTTLEETQYF.

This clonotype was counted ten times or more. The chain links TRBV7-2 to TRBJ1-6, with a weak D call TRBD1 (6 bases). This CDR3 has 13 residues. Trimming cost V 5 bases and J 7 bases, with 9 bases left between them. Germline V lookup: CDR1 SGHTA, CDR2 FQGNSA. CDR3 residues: CASSAGQNSPLHF. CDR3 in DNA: TGTGCCAGCAGCGCGGGACAAAATTCACCCCTCCACTTT.

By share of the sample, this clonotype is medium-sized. The CDR3 DNA follows: TGTGCCAGCAGTCCCCCCGGGGCAGACTCTGGAAACACCATATATTTT. This encodes CASSPPGADSGNTIYF. The chain joins TRBV28 to TRBJ1-3, with D possibly TRBD1 on 5 matching bases. The germline gives CDR1 MDHEN, CDR2 SYDVKM. CDR3 length equals 16 residues. With 5 bases removed from V and 0 bases from J, the gap between germline ends came to 14 bases.

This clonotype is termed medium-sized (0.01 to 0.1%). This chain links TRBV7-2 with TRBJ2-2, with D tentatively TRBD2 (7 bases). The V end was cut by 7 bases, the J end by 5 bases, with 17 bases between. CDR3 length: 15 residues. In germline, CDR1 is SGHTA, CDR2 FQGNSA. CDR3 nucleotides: TGTGCCAGCACCCCTGGGGGGGCAGGGACCGGGGAGCTGTTTTTT. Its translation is CASTPGGAGTGELFF. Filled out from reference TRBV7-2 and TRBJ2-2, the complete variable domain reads GAGVSQSPSNKVTEKGKDVELRCDPISGHTALYWYRQSLGQGLEFLIYFQGNSAPDKSGLPSDRFSAERTGGSVSTLTIQRTQQEDSAVYLCASTPGGAGTGELFFGEGSRLTVL.